This T cell receptor (beta chain) originates from a study of cytomegalovirus exposure and HLA in healthy donors. Study conclusions and caveats: Analysis was carried out at a later point, and it linked a missense DCLRE1C variant to TCR beta V- and J-gene trimming.

Points on this clone: What it binds is not known.

The PCR contained 60 Vbeta and 13 Jbeta primers. TCRdb keeps only in-frame clones here, not all; method: immunoSEQ multiplex PCR. This table holds around 100,000 clones, 55% to 85% found once. The sequence derives from a woman aged 18 to 35 in good health and CMV-seropositive. Material: PBMCs.

DNA for the CDR3: TGTGCCAGCAGCTCGTACAGGGGCACCGGGGAGCTGTTTTTT. It translates to CASSSYRGTGELFF. The rearrangement uses TRBV5-4 and TRBJ2-2, with TRBD1 matching over 7 bases. With V trimmed by 3 bases and J by 4 bases, 3 bases remained unmatched. The CDR3 totals 14 residues. Germline values: CDR1 SGHNT, CDR2 YYREEE (reference sequence).